The rows below give T cell receptor beta chains drawn from one sample of a study of T cell clones after liver transplantation. TCRdb keeps only in-frame clones here, not all; method: immunoSEQ multiplex PCR. This table has 45,000 to 55,000 clones, roughly 83% appearing once. The sample consisted of CD4+ T cells from blood, taken before liver transplant. These receptor sequences come from a human donor who received a liver transplant. Each CDR3 is given with its conserved first and last residue. D genes are given only for firm matches. Expanded clones get a size class; other rows say once, few or many, or leave the size out.

D gene	V gene	J gene	clone size	CDR3 DNA	CDR3 protein
.	TRBV29-1	TRBJ2-7	.	TGCAGCGTTTCCCAGGGCTACGAGCAGTACTTC	CSVSQGYEQYF
.	TRBV18	TRBJ2-1	.	TGTGCCAGCTCACCAAAAAGGGGGGGCTACAATGAGCAGTTCTTC	CASSPKRGGYNEQFF
TRBD1	TRBV30	TRBJ2-7	.	TGTGCCTGGAGGCTCACAGGGGGAGGCTACGAGCAGTACTTC	CAWRLTGGGYEQYF
.	TRBV18	TRBJ1-1	.	TGTGCCAGCTCACCCGTCGGGTCCACTGAAGCTTTCTTT	CASSPVGSTEAFF
.	TRBV7-9	TRBJ1-1	.	TGTGCCAGCAGCTTAGTTGGATCGGCGAACACTGAAGCTTTCTTT	CASSLVGSANTEAFF
TRBD1	TRBV6-6	TRBJ2-7	once	TGTGCCAGCAGTGGACAGGGGGACCCGCTCGAGCAGTACTTC	CASSGQGDPLEQYF
.	TRBV28	TRBJ2-7	.	TGTGCCGCAGTTGGGTCCCTCTACGAGCAGTACTTC	CAAVGSLYEQYF
.	TRBV4-3	TRBJ1-4	.	TGCGCCAGCAGCCAAGTGGTAGGGGAAAAACTGTTTTTT	CASSQVVGEKLFF
TRBD1	TRBV7-2	TRBJ2-3	.	TGTGCCAGCAGCAGGGGACAGGGGGCGGGAGATACGCAGTATTTT	CASSRGQGAGDTQYF
TRBD2	TRBV5-1	TRBJ2-1	.	TGCGCCAGCAGCTTGGCCCGGGGGGGCCGCGTGAATGAGCAGTTCTTC	CASSLARGGRVNEQFF
.	TRBV5-4	TRBJ1-2	.	TGTGCCAGCAGCTGGGATACTAACTATGGCTACACCTTC	CASSWDTNYGYTF
TRBD2	TRBV5-5	TRBJ2-5	.	TGTGCCAGCAGCCTAGGACTAGCGGGAACGGAGACCCAGTACTTC	CASSLGLAGTETQYF
.	TRBV21-1	TRBJ2-1	.	TGTGCCAGCGGCAAAGCGTACAGGGCAGTCAGTAATGAGCAGTTCTTC	CASGKAYRAVSNEQFF
.	TRBV19	TRBJ2-6	.	TGTGCCAGTGTTCCGGGGACATCCGGGGCCAACGTCCTGACTTTC	CASVPGTSGANVLTF
.	TRBV6-4	TRBJ1-2	.	TGTGCCAGCAGTGACACGGGCAGAGGCTATGGCTACACCTTC	CASSDTGRGYGYTF
TRBD2	TRBV4-2	TRBJ2-3	.	TGTGCCAGCAGCCGCCAAACTAGCGGGAGCCCCCCAGATACGCAGTATTTT	CASSRQTSGSPPDTQYF
.	TRBV25-1	TRBJ2-3	few	TGTGCCGCCCGAGGGACAGATACGCAGTATTTT	CAARGTDTQYF
TRBD1	TRBV29-1	TRBJ1-4	.	TGCAGCGTTGAAGCCCACCAGGGGGGAGAAAAACTGTTTTTT	CSVEAHQGGEKLFF
.	TRBV5-1	TRBJ2-1	.	TGCGCCAGCAGCTTGGTTGGGGAGGCGCTGAATGAGCAGTTCTTC	CASSLVGEALNEQFF
TRBD1	TRBV7-2	TRBJ1-1	.	TGTGCCAGCAGCTTAAATAGGGACAGTGAAGCTTTCTTT	CASSLNRDSEAFF
TRBD2	TRBV7-2	TRBJ2-5	once	TGTGCCAGCAGGTGGACTAGCGGGAGTGGAGAGACCCAGTACTTC	CASRWTSGSGETQYF
.	TRBV5-1	TRBJ2-3	.	TGCGCCAGCAGCCGTCCTTTTACCACAGATACGCAGTATTTT	CASSRPFTTDTQYF
TRBD1	TRBV7-3	TRBJ2-2	.	TGTGCCAGCAGCCCGTTGACAGGGGCAACCGGGGAGCTGTTTTTT	CASSPLTGATGELFF
.	TRBV9	TRBJ1-5	once	TGTGCCAGCAGCGAATTCGGGGGGCCCCAGCATTTT	CASSEFGGPQHF
.	TRBV19	TRBJ1-5	.	TGTGCCAGTAGTACCGCCCAGAGGGGTCAGCCCCAGCATTTT	CASSTAQRGQPQHF
.	TRBV18	TRBJ2-7	.	TGTGCCAGCTCACCTGGACCGAGCGGGGAGCAGTACTTC	CASSPGPSGEQYF
TRBD1	TRBV6-6	TRBJ1-5	.	TGTGCCAGCACCGACAGGGGATTTCAGCCCCAGCATTTT	CASTDRGFQPQHF
.	TRBV6-1	TRBJ1-3	.	TGTGCCAGCGGACCCGGAAACACCATATATTTT	CASGPGNTIYF
.	TRBV7-2	TRBJ2-7	.	TGTGCCAGCAGCTTAGGATGGGAAAGCTCCTACGAGCAGTACTTC	CASSLGWESSYEQYF
TRBD2	TRBV5-4	TRBJ2-3	.	TGTGCCAGCAGCCCCACTAGCGGGAGGGAGGGACGCACGCAGTATTTT	CASSPTSGREGRTQYF
TRBD1	TRBV25-1	TRBJ1-2	.	TGTGCCAGCGTTAAGAGGGACAGGGCGCACTATGGCTACACCTTC	CASVKRDRAHYGYTF